The sequence of this T cell receptor (beta chain) was determined in a study of blood T cells in healthy people across ages (dated by TCRdb to about 2015). Background for the entire study: In model experiments, roughly one uniquely barcoded TCR beta cDNA molecule per two T cells was captured by template switching. Age-related changes in TCR beta repertoire diversity were measured in the study by deep sequencing normalized with unique cDNA molecular identifiers. To avoid experimental bias, donors of different ages were distributed randomly across sequencing lanes. The study analyzed two additional independent replicas of 1 million unique cDNA reads from the same blood draw for two donors, one aged 18 to 29 and one aged 80 or older. The donors were split into four age groups: young (average 16 years), middle-aged (around 40), aged (about 56) and long-lived (approximately 80). Results and caveats for the whole study, not just this receptor: Total diversity estimates from one million sequenced T cells were considered lower bounds and underestimates. A strong correlation was found between observed TCR beta diversity and the percentage of naive T cells measured by flow cytometry. Observed TCR beta diversity per million T cells fell roughly linearly with age, and a significant reduction was already apparent by age around 40. Conclusive comparison of naive and antigen-experienced compartments was prevented by the profiling of bulk unsorted PBMCs. Compared with the aged group, the long-lived group had more naive CD4+ T cells, fewer expanded clones and increased TCR diversity, a pattern suggesting age selection. Donor CMV infection status was unknown, potentially confounding age-related changes in expanded clonotypes.

Worth noting for this clonotype: Its antigen has not been determined. A junction end diverges from the germline sequence, so it may reflect a read error.

The donors were 40 or so Caucasian individuals from Russia, aged roughly 6 to 100 years, who were systemically healthy. Around 10 milliliters of peripheral blood were drawn from each donor into EDTA-treated Vacutainer tubes. Ficoll-Paque density-gradient centrifugation was used to isolate PBMCs, with at least 6.5 million obtained per sample. Trizol reagent was used to extract total RNA from PBMCs, with at least 5 micrograms per sample. The percentages of naive CD45RAhigh/CD27high T cells were determined by flow cytometry on a PBMC aliquot from every donor. The protocol used for the library was 5' RACE. This sample was sequenced with an Illumina HiSeq 2500. A second about 7 to 11 cycle PCR used a sample-barcoded 5' primer and a J-beta primer mix. A template-switch 5' adaptor carrying 12 random nucleotides introduced a unique molecular identifier onto each TCR beta cDNA molecule. Each sample yielded at least 2.5 million CDR3-containing paired-end reads. All of the RNA was converted into first-strand cDNA using the Mint cDNA synthesis kit, with a TRBC-specific oligonucleotide serving as the primer. After uracil-DNA glycosylase treatment, a first 18-cycle PCR used universal primers M1SS and BC2_uni_R on all cDNA. The authors' pipeline ran thus. Each sample was normalized by randomly selecting 1 million high-quality reads, each carrying a distinct molecular identifier. Instead of being binned into consensus sequences, reads with shared molecular identifiers were discarded. CDR3 identification, clonotype clustering and error correction used MiTCR with a Q25 quality threshold and the strictest error-elimination algorithm. Lower-bound total TCR beta diversity was estimated with a nonparametric unseen species model using Euler transformation. TCRdb passed the public sequencing reads through fastp at Q25 and MiXCR, retaining productive beta sequences. Rows with a matching CDR3 protein are joined into one entry that keeps the most common DNA and genes. TCRdb's processing, not the study's, gives the V and J calls here. The sample table lists about 1.5 million distinct CDR3 sequences, roughly 43% of them with a count of one. 4% of the sample is in the top ten clones.

The germline V gene sets CDR1 to SQVTM and CDR2 to ANQGSEA. The CDR3 goes from the cysteine to the phenylalanine over 12 residues. Solely the CDR3 DNA is kept, with 36 bases framed from the first base. The sequenced sample consisted of blood. The TCR sequence derives from a woman younger than 30 in good health. Recombination joined TRBV29-1 with TRBJ1-1; the best D guess is TRBD1, with 5 bases matching. The nucleotides read TGCACCGTAGGGGCTCCCTTTACTGAAGCTATCTTT. Translated, it reads CTVGAPFTEAIF.